Following are 21 T cell receptor beta chains from one sample sequenced in a study of cytomegalovirus exposure and HLA in healthy donors (dated by TCRdb to 2016 to 2017). Library preparation employed the immunoSEQ multiplex PCR assay. For the multiplex PCR, a mixture combining 60 forward primers for TCR Vbeta segments and 13 reverse primers for TCR Jbeta segments was used. TCRdb limited this immuneACCESS table to in-frame rearrangements with V and J called. A share of clones is missing; checked studies link under half to unresolved V genes, and the rest is unexplained. The sample has 150,000 to 200,000 clones on record, less than 90% of them singletons. Around 0.27% of the sample belongs to the ten largest clones. Material for sequencing was PBMCs. The receptors here all came from a boy aged 10-17 years in good health and CMV-seronegative.

The chain has TRBV5-4 and TRBJ2-3; 12 positions match TRBD2. The CDR3 length is 17 residues. J lost 1 base, V lost 0 bases, and 3 bases had no gene match. CDR1 is SGHNT, CDR2 YYREEE, per germline (reference sequence). CDR3 DNA: TGTGCCAGCAGCTTGGATCCTAGCGGGAGGGGCACAGATACGCAGTATTTT. It encodes CASSLDPSGRGTDTQYF.

The gene calls are TRBV19 and TRBJ2-1; tentative D call: TRBD1 (5 bases). Germline assignment: CDR1 LNHDA and CDR2 SQIVND (reference sequence). This CDR3 has 15 amino acids. V was clipped by 3 bases and J by 5 bases, with 14 bases between them. In DNA form, the CDR3 reads TGTGCCAGTAGTATCTGGGAAGGGGATAACAATGAGCAGTTCTTC. Protein: CASSIWEGDNNEQFF.

The chain has TRBV27 and TRBJ1-1, with D possibly TRBD1 on 6 matching bases. CDR1 is MNHEY and CDR2 is SMNVEV in the germline V gene (reference sequence). Trimming removed 8 bases from V and 1 base from J, with 17 bases in between. This CDR3 has 15 residues. CDR3: CASALVGGRNTEAFF. DNA of the CDR3: TGTGCCAGCGCACTAGTGGGGGGGCGGAACACTGAAGCTTTCTTT.

In DNA form, the CDR3 reads TGTGCCAGCAGTTTATTTGGACAGATCAATCAGCCCCAGCATTTT. Translation: CASSLFGQINQPQHF. V is TRBV27 and J is TRBJ1-5; D might be TRBD1 (6 bases). The ends were cut back, 1 base at V and 3 bases at J, with 10 bases in the middle. Germline assignment: CDR1 MNHEY and CDR2 SMNVEV (reference sequence). The CDR3 is made up of 15 amino acids.

The chain uses TRBV7-3 and TRBJ2-1; TRBD2 matches 9 bases. Per germline, CDR1 SGHTA and CDR2 FQGTGA. The ends lost 4 bases at V and 8 bases at J; junction bases unmatched: 6. The CDR3 contains 14 residues. CDR3 nucleotides: TGTGCCAGCAGCTCAGCGGGGGGTTGGGATGAGCAGTTCTTC. This encodes CASSSAGGWDEQFF.

The V call is TRBV10-3, the J call TRBJ2-7; 11 bases map to TRBD2. The germline V gene has CDR1 ENHRY and CDR2 SYGVKD. The CDR3 extends over 14 amino acids. V gave up 4 bases and J gave up 4 bases; unmatched junction bases: 3. CDR3 in amino acids: CAISGASGRYEQYF. Here the CDR3 DNA reads TGTGCCATCAGTGGGGCTAGCGGGAGGTACGAGCAGTACTTC.

This sequence joins TRBV5-6 and TRBJ2-3, with D possibly being TRBD1 (6 bases). The CDR3 has 15 amino acids. In germline, CDR1 is SGHDT, CDR2 YYEEEE. The V gene lost 2 bases and the J gene lost 2 bases, with 12 bases spanning the gap. CDR3 amino acids: CASSFTGSYTDTQYF. The CDR3 region has the DNA TGTGCCAGCAGCTTCACAGGGAGCTACACAGATACGCAGTATTTT.

The chain has TRBV7-9 and TRBJ1-5, with D unresolved. Deletions cut 1 base from V and 5 bases from J, with 6 bases between. In germline, CDR1 is SEHNR, CDR2 FQNEAQ (reference sequence). CDR3 size: 13 residues. The CDR3 reads CASSLGEYQPQHF. CDR3 DNA: TGTGCCAGCAGCTTAGGCGAGTATCAGCCCCAGCATTTT.

The rearrangement uses TRBV9 and TRBJ2-2, with 12 bases that match TRBD2. J was trimmed by 5 bases and V by 0 bases; bases with no gene match: 5. CDR1 is SGDLS and CDR2 is YYNGEE in the germline V gene. This CDR3 comprises 17 residues. The CDR3 protein is CASSVDLAGGRTGELFF. The CDR3 DNA is TGTGCCAGCAGCGTAGATCTAGCGGGAGGGAGAACCGGGGAGCTGTTTTTT. The full variable domain, completed using reference TRBV9 and TRBJ2-2, is DSGVTQTPKHLITATGQRVTLRCSPRSGDLSVYWYQQSLDQGLQFLIQYYNGEERAKGNILERFSAQQFPDLHSELNLSSLELGDSALYFCASSVDLAGGRTGELFFGEGSRLTVL.

Of note for this clone: The sample contains more than one DNA sequence encoding this CDR3. The V call is TRBV5-4, the J call TRBJ1-4; 9 bases are shared with TRBD1. After removal of 4 bases from V and 6 bases from J, the junction contained 7 bases not matched to a gene. Looked up from germline, CDR1 is SGHNT and CDR2 is YYREEE (reference sequence). CDR3 length: 15 amino acids. The CDR3, as DNA: TGTGCCAGCAGCCACAGGACAGGGGCGGATGAAAAACTGTTTTTT. It translates to CASSHRTGADEKLFF. Full variable domain (outside the CDR3, taken from reference TRBV5-4 and TRBJ1-4): ETGVTQSPTHLIKTRGQQVTLRCSSQSGHNTVSWYQQALGQGPQFIFQYYREEENGRGNFPPRFSGLQFPNYSSELNVNALELDDSALYLCASSHRTGADEKLFFGSGTQLSVL.

This clone was counted a few times. J is TRBJ2-5 and V is TRBV15, with D unresolved. Trimming removed 0 bases at V and 3 bases at J, with 11 bases between. The CDR3 length is 15 residues. Germline V gives CDR1 LNHNV, CDR2 YYDKDF (reference sequence). CDR3 residues: CATSRDPSGEETQYF. The CDR3 bases are TGTGCCACCAGCAGAGATCCGTCAGGCGAAGAGACCCAGTACTTC.

This chain joins TRBV2 and TRBJ1-1, with D maybe TRBD1 (6 bases). Trimming removed 9 bases at V and 7 bases at J, with 21 bases between. Looked up from germline, CDR1 is SNHLY and CDR2 is FYNNEI. The CDR3 length is 14 residues. The CDR3: CARDYGTYPIEAFF. The CDR3 bases are TGTGCCAGAGACTACGGGACATACCCTATTGAAGCTTTCTTT.

The chain employs TRBV7-2 and TRBJ2-3; D gene unclear. Per the germline V gene, CDR1 is SGHTA and CDR2 is FQGNSA. The V gene lost 5 bases and the J gene lost 2 bases, with 20 bases spanning the gap. There are 17 residues in the CDR3. CDR3 in DNA: TGTGCCAGCAGCCCCGGGTTCAGCTCTACCTACACAGATACGCAGTATTTT. The encoded protein is CASSPGFSSTYTDTQYF.

The gene calls are TRBV18 and TRBJ1-2; 7 bases are a match to TRBD1. Germline V gene sequence: CDR1 KGHSH, CDR2 LQKENI. The CDR3 has 17 residues. V shed 4 bases and J 0 bases; nucleotides not matched to a gene: 11. The CDR3 region is CASSLKEQGTANYGYTF. The CDR3 DNA reads TGTGCCAGCTCACTGAAGGAACAGGGGACAGCTAACTATGGCTACACCTTC.

The chain carries TRBV10-3 and TRBJ2-1; the match to TRBD2 covers 13 bases. Germline CDR1 reads ENHRY; CDR2 reads SYGVKD. Unmatched junction bases numbered 9, after V lost 7 bases and J lost 9 bases. The CDR3 length is 15 residues. CDR3 protein: CAITQLAGGPSEQFF. CDR3 in DNA: TGTGCCATCACCCAACTAGCGGGGGGGCCGAGTGAGCAGTTCTTC.

This sequence joins TRBV5-1 and TRBJ1-4; perhaps TRBD1 as D (6 bases). This CDR3 has 15 amino acids. Germline CDR1 SGHRS, CDR2 YFSETQ. The ends were cut back, 4 bases at V and 6 bases at J, with 16 bases in the middle. The CDR3 loop is CASSLGTLKDEKLFF. The DNA for the CDR3 is TGCGCCAGCAGCCTCGGGACACTTAAGGATGAAAAACTGTTTTTT.

Remarks on this clone: One end of the junction does not line up with germline, which may come from a read error. The rearrangement uses TRBV5-1 and TRBJ2-7, with 9 positions matching TRBD1. The CDR3 is 13 residues long. The germline V gene has CDR1 SGHRS and CDR2 YFSETQ. CDR3 DNA sequence: TGCGCCAGCGGCTTGACCTCCGGGACAGGGTTCTACTTC. This gives the protein CASGLTSGTGFYF. The full variable domain, its missing parts supplied by reference TRBV5-1 and TRBJ2-7, is KAGVTQTPRYLIKTRGQQVTLSCSPISGHRSVSWYQQTPGQGLQFLFEYFSETQRNKGNFPGRFSGRQFSNSRSEMNVSTLELGDSALYLCASGLTSGTGFYFGPGTRLTVT.

The V and J genes are TRBV5-4 and TRBJ2-3, with 11 bases aligning to TRBD2. The junction had 6 bases not matched to a gene; V was cut back by 0 bases and J by 6 bases. The germline gives CDR1 SGHNT, CDR2 YYREEE (reference sequence). The CDR3 spans 16 residues. CDR3 sequence: CASSLVGASGGDTQYF. CDR3 DNA sequence: TGTGCCAGCAGCTTGGTCGGGGCTAGCGGGGGGGATACGCAGTATTTT.

J is TRBJ2-7 and V is TRBV23-1, with 7 bases that match TRBD2. TRBV23-1 is labeled an ORF, and its function is uncertain. The J segment lost 0 bases and the V segment lost 3 bases, leaving 5 bases of the junction unmatched. The CDR3 has 15 residues. The CDR3 spells CASSHPSGISYEQYF. CDR3 DNA sequence: TGCGCCAGCAGTCATCCCAGCGGGATCTCCTACGAGCAGTACTTC.

The chain couples TRBV9 to TRBJ1-6; D not resolved. Deletions cut 1 base from V and 1 base from J, with 9 bases between. Germline V gene data show CDR1 as SGDLS and CDR2 as YYNGEE. There are 16 residues in the CDR3. The DNA of the CDR3 is TGTGCCAGCAGCGTAAGCGGCGGGTCCTATAATTCACCCCTCCACTTT. Translating it yields CASSVSGGSYNSPLHF.

The chain combines TRBV7-6 with TRBJ2-7; D may be TRBD1 (6 bases). The CDR3 extends over 15 amino acids. CDR1 and CDR2 (germline): SGHVS, FNYEAQ. Trimming removed 2 bases from V and 2 bases from J, with 13 bases in between. The CDR3 protein is CASSLRVTGTYEQYF. The CDR3 DNA sequence: TGTGCCAGCAGCTTAAGGGTTACAGGGACCTACGAGCAGTACTTC.